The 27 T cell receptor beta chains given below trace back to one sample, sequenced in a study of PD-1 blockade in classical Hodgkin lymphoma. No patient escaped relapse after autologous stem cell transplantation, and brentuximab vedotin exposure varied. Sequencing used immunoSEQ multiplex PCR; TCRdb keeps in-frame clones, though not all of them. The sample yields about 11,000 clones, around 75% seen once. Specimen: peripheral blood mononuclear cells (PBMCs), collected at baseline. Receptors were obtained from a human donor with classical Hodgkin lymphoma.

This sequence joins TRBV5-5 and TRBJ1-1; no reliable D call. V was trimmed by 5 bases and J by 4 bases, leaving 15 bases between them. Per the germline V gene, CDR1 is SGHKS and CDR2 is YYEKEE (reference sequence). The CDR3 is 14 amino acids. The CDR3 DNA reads TGTGCCAGCAGGGATCCAGGCAGTCCCACTGAAGCTTTCTTT. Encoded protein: CASRDPGSPTEAFF.

The CDR3 DNA reads TGTGCCAGCAGCCCAAACACCGGGGAGCTGTTTTTT. The encoded protein is CASSPNTGELFF. The chain is built from TRBV7-9 and TRBJ2-2; no clear D gene. In germline, CDR1 is SEHNR, CDR2 FQNEAQ (reference sequence). Trimming pared 5 bases from V and 2 bases from J, leaving 3 bases between. The CDR3 consists of 12 residues.

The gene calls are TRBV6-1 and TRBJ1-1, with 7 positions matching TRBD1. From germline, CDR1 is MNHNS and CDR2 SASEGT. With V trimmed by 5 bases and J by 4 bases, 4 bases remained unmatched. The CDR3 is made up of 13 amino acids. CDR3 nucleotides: TGTGCCAGCAGTAGACAGGGTATCACTGAAGCTTTCTTT. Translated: CASSRQGITEAFF.

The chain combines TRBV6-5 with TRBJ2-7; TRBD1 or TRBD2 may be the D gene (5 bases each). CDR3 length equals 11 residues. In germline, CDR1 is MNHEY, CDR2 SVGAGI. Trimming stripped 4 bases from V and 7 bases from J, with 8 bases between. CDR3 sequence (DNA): TGTGCCAGCAGTTTTGGGGGTGAGCAGTACTTC. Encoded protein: CASSFGGEQYF.

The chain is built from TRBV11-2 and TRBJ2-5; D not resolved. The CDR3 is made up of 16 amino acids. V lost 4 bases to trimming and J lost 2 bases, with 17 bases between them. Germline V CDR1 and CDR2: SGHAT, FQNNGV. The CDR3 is CASSSLGVEAQETQYF. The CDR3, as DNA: TGTGCCAGCAGCTCTTTAGGAGTTGAGGCGCAAGAGACCCAGTACTTC.

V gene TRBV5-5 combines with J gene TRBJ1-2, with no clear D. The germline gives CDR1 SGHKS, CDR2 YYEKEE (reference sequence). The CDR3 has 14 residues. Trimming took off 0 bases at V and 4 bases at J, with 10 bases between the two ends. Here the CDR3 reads CASSLGGVGYGYTF. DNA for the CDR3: TGTGCCAGCAGCTTGGGCGGGGTAGGCTATGGCTACACCTTC.

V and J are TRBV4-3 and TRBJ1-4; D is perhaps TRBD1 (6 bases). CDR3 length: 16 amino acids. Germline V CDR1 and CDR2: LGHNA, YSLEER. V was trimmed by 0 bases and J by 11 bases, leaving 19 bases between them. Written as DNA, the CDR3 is TGCGCCAGCAGCCAAGACCAAGGGACACCCTTAGATAAACTGTTTTTT. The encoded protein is CASSQDQGTPLDKLFF.

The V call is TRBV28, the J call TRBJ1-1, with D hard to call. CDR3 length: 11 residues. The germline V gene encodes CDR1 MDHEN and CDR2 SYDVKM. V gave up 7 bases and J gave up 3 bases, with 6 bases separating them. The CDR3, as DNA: TGTGCCAGCATAAAGGACACTGAAGCTTTCTTT. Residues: CASIKDTEAFF. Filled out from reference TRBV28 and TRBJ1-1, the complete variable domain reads DVKVTQSSRYLVKRTGEKVFLECVQDMDHENMFWYRQDPGLGLRLIYFSYDVKMKEKGDIPEGYSVSREKKERFSLILESASTNQTSMYLCASIKDTEAFFGQGTRLTVV.

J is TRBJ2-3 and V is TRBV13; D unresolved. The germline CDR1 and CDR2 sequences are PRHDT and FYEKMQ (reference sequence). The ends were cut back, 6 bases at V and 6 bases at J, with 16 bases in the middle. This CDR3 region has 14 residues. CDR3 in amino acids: CASRSWIGADTQYF. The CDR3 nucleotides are TGTGCCAGCAGGAGTTGGATAGGCGCGGATACGCAGTATTTT.

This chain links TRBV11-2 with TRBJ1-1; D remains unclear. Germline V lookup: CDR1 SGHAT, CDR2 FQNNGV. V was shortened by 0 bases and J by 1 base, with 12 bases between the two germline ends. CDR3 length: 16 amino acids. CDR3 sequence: CASSLEFSVRNTEAFF. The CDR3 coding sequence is TGTGCCAGCAGCTTAGAGTTCTCCGTGAGGAACACTGAAGCTTTCTTT.

The DNA of the CDR3 is TGTGCCAGCAGTCCGGGGGGACAGGGAACCAGCTCCTACAATGAGCAGTTCTTC. Translation gives CASSPGGQGTSSYNEQFF. The rearrangement joins TRBV2 to TRBJ2-1; TRBD1 agrees at 9 bases. The CDR3 consists of 18 residues. Germline CDR1 is SNHLY and CDR2 is FYNNEI. With 5 bases clipped from V and 0 bases from J, the junction kept 11 bases outside the gene matches.

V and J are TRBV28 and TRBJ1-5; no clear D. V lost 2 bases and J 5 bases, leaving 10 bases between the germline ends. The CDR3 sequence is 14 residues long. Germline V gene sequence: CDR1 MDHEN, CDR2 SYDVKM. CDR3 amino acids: CASSLIGLHQPQHF. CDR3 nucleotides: TGTGCCAGCAGTTTAATAGGGTTGCATCAGCCCCAGCATTTT.

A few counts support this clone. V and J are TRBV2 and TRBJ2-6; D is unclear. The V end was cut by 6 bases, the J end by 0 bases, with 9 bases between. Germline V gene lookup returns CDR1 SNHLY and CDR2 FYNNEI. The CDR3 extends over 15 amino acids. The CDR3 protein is CASSDGYSGANVLTF. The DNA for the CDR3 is TGTGCCAGCAGCGACGGGTACTCTGGGGCCAACGTCCTGACTTTC.

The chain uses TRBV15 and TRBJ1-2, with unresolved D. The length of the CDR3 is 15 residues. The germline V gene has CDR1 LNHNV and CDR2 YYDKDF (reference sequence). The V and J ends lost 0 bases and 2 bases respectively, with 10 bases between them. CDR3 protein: CATSRDLAENYGYTF. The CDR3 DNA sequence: TGTGCCACCAGCAGAGATCTGGCAGAAAACTATGGCTACACCTTC. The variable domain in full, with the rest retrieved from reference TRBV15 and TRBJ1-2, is DAMVIQNPRYQVTQFGKPVTLSCSQTLNHNVMYWYQQKSSQAPKLLFHYYDKDFNNEADTPDNFQSRRPNTSFCFLDIRSPGLGDTAMYLCATSRDLAENYGYTFGSGTRLTVV.

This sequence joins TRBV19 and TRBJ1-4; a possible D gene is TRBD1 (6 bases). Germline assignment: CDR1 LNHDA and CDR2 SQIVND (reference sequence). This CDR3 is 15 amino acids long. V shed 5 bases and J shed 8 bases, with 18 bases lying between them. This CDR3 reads CASSSLTGGAEKLFF. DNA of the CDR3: TGTGCCAGTAGTTCCCTGACAGGAGGGGCAGAAAAACTGTTTTTT.

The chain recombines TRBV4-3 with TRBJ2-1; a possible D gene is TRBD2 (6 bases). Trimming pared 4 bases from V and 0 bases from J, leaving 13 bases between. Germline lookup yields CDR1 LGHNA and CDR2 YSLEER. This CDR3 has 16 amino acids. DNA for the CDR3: TGCGCCAGCAGCCCCGCCGAGACTAGCTCCTACAATGAGCAGTTCTTC. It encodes CASSPAETSSYNEQFF.

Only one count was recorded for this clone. CDR3: CASSLEGKNTEAFF. CDR3 coding DNA: TGTGCCAGCAGCTTAGAGGGCAAGAACACTGAAGCTTTCTTT. V usage is TRBV11-3 and J usage is TRBJ1-1; D is uncertain. Trimming pared 0 bases from V and 1 base from J, leaving 6 bases between. CDR3 length: 14 residues. From germline, CDR1 is SGHNT and CDR2 YENEEA.

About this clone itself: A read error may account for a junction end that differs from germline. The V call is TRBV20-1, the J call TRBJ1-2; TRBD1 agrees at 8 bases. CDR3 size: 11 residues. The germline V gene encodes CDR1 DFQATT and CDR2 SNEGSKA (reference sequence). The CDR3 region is CSAASGGRRNF. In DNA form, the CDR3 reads TGCAGTGCCGCATCAGGGGGCCGCCGCAACTTC.

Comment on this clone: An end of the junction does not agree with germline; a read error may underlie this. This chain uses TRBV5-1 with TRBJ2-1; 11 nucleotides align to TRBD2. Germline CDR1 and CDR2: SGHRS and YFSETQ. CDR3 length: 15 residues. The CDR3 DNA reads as TGCGCCGGCAGCTTGCAGGCTAGCGGGGGGAATGAGCAGTTCTTC. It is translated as CAGSLQASGGNEQFF.

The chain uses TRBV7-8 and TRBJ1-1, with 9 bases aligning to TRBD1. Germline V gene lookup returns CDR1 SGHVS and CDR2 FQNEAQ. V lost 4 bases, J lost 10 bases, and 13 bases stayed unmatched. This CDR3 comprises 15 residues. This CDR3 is CASSSRDRASSGAFF. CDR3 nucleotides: TGTGCCAGCAGCTCCCGGGACAGGGCGTCGAGTGGAGCTTTCTTT.

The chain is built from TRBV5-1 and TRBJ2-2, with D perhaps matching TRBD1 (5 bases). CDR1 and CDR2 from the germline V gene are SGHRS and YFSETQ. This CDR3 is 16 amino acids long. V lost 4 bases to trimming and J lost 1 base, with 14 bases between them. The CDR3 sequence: CASSPRERKNTGELFF. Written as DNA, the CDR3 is TGCGCCAGCAGCCCCAGGGAACGGAAGAACACCGGGGAGCTGTTTTTT. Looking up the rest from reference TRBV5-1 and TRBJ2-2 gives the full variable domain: KAGVTQTPRYLIKTRGQQVTLSCSPISGHRSVSWYQQTPGQGLQFLFEYFSETQRNKGNFPGRFSGRQFSNSRSEMNVSTLELGDSALYLCASSPRERKNTGELFFGEGSRLTVL.

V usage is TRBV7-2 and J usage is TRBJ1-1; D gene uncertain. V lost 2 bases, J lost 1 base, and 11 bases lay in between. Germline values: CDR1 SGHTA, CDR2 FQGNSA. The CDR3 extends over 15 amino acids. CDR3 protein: CASSLSPGENTEAFF. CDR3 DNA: TGTGCCAGCAGCTTATCCCCAGGCGAGAACACTGAAGCTTTCTTT.

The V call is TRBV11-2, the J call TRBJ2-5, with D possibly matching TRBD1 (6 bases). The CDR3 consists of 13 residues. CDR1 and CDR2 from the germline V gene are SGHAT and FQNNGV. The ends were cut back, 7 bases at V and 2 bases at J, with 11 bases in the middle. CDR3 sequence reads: CASNVGAQETQYF. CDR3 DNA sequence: TGTGCCAGCAATGTGGGGGCTCAAGAGACCCAGTACTTC.

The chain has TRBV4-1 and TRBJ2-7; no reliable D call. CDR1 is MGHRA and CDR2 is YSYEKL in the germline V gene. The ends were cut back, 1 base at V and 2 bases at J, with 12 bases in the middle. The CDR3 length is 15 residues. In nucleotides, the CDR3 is TGCGCCAGCAGCCAAGGGTCCCGAAGAACCTACGAGCAGTACTTC. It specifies CASSQGSRRTYEQYF.

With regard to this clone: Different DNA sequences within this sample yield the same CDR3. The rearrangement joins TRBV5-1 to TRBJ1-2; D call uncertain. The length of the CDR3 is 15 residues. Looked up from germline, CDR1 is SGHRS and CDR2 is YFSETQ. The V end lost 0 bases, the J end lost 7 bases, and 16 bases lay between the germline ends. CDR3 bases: TGCGCCAGCAGCTTGGCAGGCGGTGCAGATAGTGGCTACACCTTC. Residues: CASSLAGGADSGYTF.

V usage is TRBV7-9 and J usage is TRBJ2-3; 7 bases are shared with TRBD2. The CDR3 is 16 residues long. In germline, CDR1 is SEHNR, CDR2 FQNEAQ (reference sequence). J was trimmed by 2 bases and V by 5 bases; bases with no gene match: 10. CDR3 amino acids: CASSPPPGGDTDTQYF. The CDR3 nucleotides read TGTGCCAGCAGCCCCCCCCCGGGAGGTGACACAGATACGCAGTATTTT.

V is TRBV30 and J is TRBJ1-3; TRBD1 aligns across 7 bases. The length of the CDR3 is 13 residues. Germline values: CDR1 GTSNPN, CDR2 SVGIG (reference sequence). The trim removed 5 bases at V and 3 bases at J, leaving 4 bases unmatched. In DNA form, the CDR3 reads TGTGCCTGGGGGACAGAAAGTGGAAACACCATATATTTT. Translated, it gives CAWGTESGNTIYF.